This TCR beta chain originates from a study of blood T cell repertoires in COVID-19. Study as a whole: Sources were T cells, B-cell-depleted T cells, or PBMCs; the material itself was cDNA or gDNA.

Original processing notes: Nucleated cell counts were estimated from reference gene primer amplification. Clones were read by immunoSEQ multiplex PCR, and TCRdb kept only the in-frame ones, dropping some. D and trimming come from the DNA, and the V and J calls and clone size come from that table. This table has about 160,000 clones, about 74% appearing once. The CDR3 is made up of 16 amino acids. Germline CDR1 is LGHNT and CDR2 is FRNRAP. With 2 bases clipped from V and 4 bases from J, the junction kept 5 bases outside the gene matches. Sequencing was done on a sample of peripheral blood. The receptor was isolated from a man aged 60 to 69 with acute or convalescent COVID-19. This chain joins TRBV12-5 and TRBJ2-3; 11 bases agree with TRBD2. The CDR3 loop is CASGLRLAGKADTQYF. CDR3 sequence (DNA): TGTGCTAGTGGTTTGAGACTAGCGGGGAAGGCAGATACGCAGTATTTT.